Below, one TCR beta chain is given with its context. The data derive from a study of shared clonotypes between healthy human individuals. TCRdb's table, derived via immunoSEQ multiplex PCR, lists solely in-frame clones and lacks some. The data hold 2 million or so clones, with roughly 94% observed a single time. Input material: naive CD4+ T cells sorted from blood. Subset of the sample: CD45RA+ positively selected. This receptor was obtained from a man between 18 and 35 years old in good health.

CDR3 in DNA: TGTGCCAGTAGTATACAGGGCGTACTTGATTCACCCCTCCACTTT. Translating it yields CASSIQGVLDSPLHF. V gene TRBV19 combines with J gene TRBJ1-6; a weak D match, TRBD1 (5 bases). Looked up from germline, CDR1 is LNHDA and CDR2 is SQIVND (reference sequence). This CDR3 region has 15 residues. The germline V and J ends were trimmed by 2 bases and 8 bases, with 13 bases remaining between them.